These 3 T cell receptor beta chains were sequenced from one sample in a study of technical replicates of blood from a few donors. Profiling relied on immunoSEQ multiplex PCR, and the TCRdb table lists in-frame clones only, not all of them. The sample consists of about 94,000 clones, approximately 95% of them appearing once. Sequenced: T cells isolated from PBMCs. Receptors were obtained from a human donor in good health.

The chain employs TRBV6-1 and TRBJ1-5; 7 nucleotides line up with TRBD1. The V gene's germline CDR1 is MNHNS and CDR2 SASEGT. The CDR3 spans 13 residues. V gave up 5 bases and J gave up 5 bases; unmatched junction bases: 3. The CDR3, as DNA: TGTGCCAGCAGTTGGGACAGAGATCAGCCCCAGCATTTT. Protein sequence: CASSWDRDQPQHF.

The DNA for the CDR3 is TGCAGCGTTGACCCAGGGAACTATGGCTACACCTTC. Residues: CSVDPGNYGYTF. The chain recombines TRBV29-1 with TRBJ1-2, with D tentatively TRBD1 (5 bases). Germline V gene lookup returns CDR1 SQVTM and CDR2 ANQGSEA. V lost 3 bases and J lost 2, with 7 bases in between. The CDR3 totals 12 residues.

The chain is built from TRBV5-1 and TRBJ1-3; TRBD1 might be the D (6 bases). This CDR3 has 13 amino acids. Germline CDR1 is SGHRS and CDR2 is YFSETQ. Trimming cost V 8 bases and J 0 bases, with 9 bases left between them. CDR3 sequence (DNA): TGCGCCAGTCAGGGGACCTCTGGAAACACCATATATTTT. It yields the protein CASQGTSGNTIYF.